This TCR beta chain originates from a study of identical twins. The trim removed 6 bases at V and 7 bases at J, leaving 7 bases unmatched. The CDR3 extends over 13 amino acids. This clonotype was observed a few times. TCRdb processed the 5' RACE reads anew with MiXCR; each CDR3 protein has one entry. The sample has roughly 720,000 distinct CDR3 sequences; around a sixth are singletons. The sample also formed part of further work on T cells expressing NK-cell markers. From that study: Repertoire data for TCR beta were derived from sorted T cells (CD3+CD56+NKG2C+, CD3+CD56+NKG2C- and CD3+CD56-NKG2C+). The contribution of dominant NKG2C+ clonotypes to CD8+ T cells in five to seven donors was roughly 1.0-7.0%.

The receptor's source is a woman between 18 and 29 years old in good health. The chain recombines TRBV12-3 or TRBV12-4 with TRBJ1-1, with 8 bases matching TRBD1. Input material: PBMCs. The CDR3 DNA follows: TGTGCCAGCAGAAGAGACAGGGGATATGAAGCTTTCTTT. Translated: CASRRDRGYEAFF.